The present entry profiles one T cell receptor (beta chain) with its context. Original analysis: Estimation of nucleated cell counts was performed using reference gene primer amplification. Measured with immunoSEQ multiplex PCR; TCRdb has only the in-frame clones, and not every one. The V and J calls and the clone size are those of that table, but D and trimming were determined from the DNA. The table includes 250,000 to 350,000 clones, 88% detected once. The data belong to a study of blood T cell repertoires in COVID-19. Study-level background: COVID-19 samples, acute and convalescent, were from the United States, Italy and Spain. T cells, B-cell-depleted T cells, or PBMCs supplied cDNA or gDNA.

The source material was peripheral blood. The TCR comes from a woman aged 25 to 45 who had recovered from COVID-19.

The CDR3, as DNA: TGCGCCAGCAGCGCGGGATTAGGACCATCACAAGAGACCCAGTACTTC. As protein: CASSAGLGPSQETQYF. The gene calls are TRBV5-1 and TRBJ2-5; D might be TRBD2 (6 bases). The CDR3 consists of 16 residues. V was pared by 4 bases and J by 2 bases, with 18 bases between. CDR1 is SGHRS, CDR2 YFSETQ, per germline.